One sample yielded the 2 T cell receptor beta chains listed below, sequenced in a study of T cell changes during pregnancy in multiple sclerosis (dated by TCRdb to the late 2010s). Receptors were amplified or captured by the immunoSEQ multiplex PCR assay. The table was pulled from immuneACCESS by TCRdb, which kept in-frame rearrangements only. Such tables lose some clones; where checked, under half of the loss comes from unresolved V genes, and the rest has no known cause. For this sample the table gives about 110,000 clones, of which around 92% were detected only once. Clones ranked in the top ten supply 1.6% of the sample. Material: peripheral blood, obtained after pregnancy. Every receptor here comes from a female donor with multiple sclerosis, enrolled in a pregnancy study.

The gene calls are TRBV27 and TRBJ2-1; D might be TRBD2 (5 bases). CDR3 length: 11 residues. The germline V gene has CDR1 MNHEY and CDR2 SMNVEV (reference sequence). Trimming shortened V by 5 bases and J by 6 bases, and 5 bases separated the two germline ends. The CDR3 loop reads CASSAGNEQFF. The CDR3 nucleotides read TGTGCCAGCAGTGCGGGCAATGAGCAGTTCTTC.

The chain links TRBV7-9 to TRBJ2-7; TRBD1 matches at 7 bases. The V gene's germline CDR1 is SEHNR and CDR2 FQNEAQ (reference sequence). After removal of 6 bases from V and 0 bases from J, the junction contained 5 bases not matched to a gene. This CDR3 comprises 14 residues. The CDR3 loop reads CASSYRDSSYEQYF. In nucleotides, the CDR3 is TGTGCCAGCAGTTACCGGGACAGCTCCTACGAGCAGTACTTC.